Presented here are 9 T cell receptor beta chains from one specimen sequenced in a study of T cell repertoires in cytomegalovirus infection. TCRdb fed the reads into MiXCR, producing one record per CDR3 protein. The repertoire consists of around 310,000 distinct CDR3 sequences, with 15% to 20% occurring once and the leading ten covering around 13%. Sequencing was carried out using PBMCs. The receptors derive from a human donor in good health (CMV status not recorded). Some clones in this sample may be carry-over from other donors' samples.

This clonotype was recorded many times. This chain connects TRBV7-9 to TRBJ1-1, with unresolved D. Trimming shortened V by 1 base and J by 2 bases, and 11 bases separated the two germline ends. Germline V gives CDR1 SEHNR, CDR2 FQNEAQ (reference sequence). This CDR3 is 15 amino acids long. CDR3 protein: CASSLGGGQNTEAFF. CDR3 in DNA: TGTGCCAGCAGCTTAGGCGGTGGTCAAAACACTGAAGCTTTCTTT.

This clonotype has more than one count but fewer than ten. This rearrangement joins TRBV5-4 to TRBJ2-7; D gene ambiguous. The CDR3 runs 13 residues. From germline, CDR1 is SGHNT and CDR2 YYREEE (reference sequence). The germline V and J ends were trimmed by 1 base and 2 bases, with 7 bases remaining between them. The CDR3 DNA follows: TGTGCCAGCAGCTTGACCGCGACCTACGAGCAGTACTTC. The encoded protein is CASSLTATYEQYF.

This clonotype appeared many times. The V gene is TRBV7-2, the J gene TRBJ2-3, with 12 bases matching TRBD2. Germline V gene data show CDR1 as SGHTA and CDR2 as FQGNSA. CDR3 size: 15 residues. Trimming at V came to 5 bases and at J to 2 bases, leaving 2 bases not matched to a gene. The CDR3 spells CASSGLAGITDTQYF. Written as DNA, the CDR3 is TGTGCCAGCAGCGGACTAGCGGGGATCACAGATACGCAGTATTTT.

The chain combines TRBV28 with TRBJ2-3; 9 positions agree with TRBD1. The junction had 9 bases not matched to a gene; V was cut back by 5 bases and J by 3 bases. The CDR3 runs to 16 residues. Germline V lookup: CDR1 MDHEN, CDR2 SYDVKM. CDR3 protein: CASSPFKGQGTDTQYF. In nucleotides, the CDR3 is TGTGCCAGCAGTCCGTTTAAGGGACAGGGAACAGATACGCAGTATTTT. Supplemented by reference TRBV28 and TRBJ2-3, the full variable domain reads DVKVTQSSRYLVKRTGEKVFLECVQDMDHENMFWYRQDPGLGLRLIYFSYDVKMKEKGDIPEGYSVSREKKERFSLILESASTNQTSMYLCASSPFKGQGTDTQYFGPGTRLTVL.

This clonotype was detected only once. DNA for the CDR3: TGTGCCATCAGAGTCCTACCGGGACAGGGGGTTGATGGGGCCAACGTCCTGACTTTC. This codes for CAIRVLPGQGVDGANVLTF. The chain combines TRBV10-3 with TRBJ2-6; TRBD1 matches at 11 bases. V was clipped by 6 bases and J by 3 bases; unmatched bases: 13. The CDR3 extends over 19 amino acids. Looked up from germline, CDR1 is ENHRY and CDR2 is SYGVKD.

The table lists this clonotype with many counts. The chain uses TRBV28 and TRBJ1-1; D is perhaps TRBD1 (5 bases). The CDR3 has 17 residues. CDR1 MDHEN and CDR2 SYDVKM come from the germline V gene. The V end was cut by 6 bases, the J end by 0 bases, with 20 bases between. CDR3 sequence: CASRDLVGATLNTEAFF. In DNA form, the CDR3 reads TGTGCCAGCAGGGATTTGGTAGGGGCAACCCTGAACACTGAAGCTTTCTTT.

The rearrangement links TRBV2 to TRBJ2-7; D is possibly TRBD1 (5 bases). Trimming removed 3 bases at V and 3 bases at J, with 12 bases between. CDR3 size: 14 residues. Germline V gives CDR1 SNHLY, CDR2 FYNNEI. The chain's CDR3 is CASSDFYRIYEQYF. The DNA for the CDR3 is TGTGCCAGCAGTGACTTTTACAGGATCTACGAGCAGTACTTC.

This clonotype showed up just a few times. This chain links TRBV7-9 with TRBJ1-1, with TRBD1 as a possible D gene (5 bases). Looked up from germline, CDR1 is SEHNR and CDR2 is FQNEAQ (reference sequence). Deletions cut 2 bases from V and 3 bases from J, with 10 bases between. This CDR3 has 14 residues. Here the CDR3 DNA reads TGTGCCAGCAGCTTATCCAGGGACTACACTGAAGCTTTCTTT. Its protein is CASSLSRDYTEAFF.

The chain employs TRBV12-3 or TRBV12-4 and TRBJ1-2; D perhaps matches TRBD1 (6 bases). The V end lost 5 bases, the J end lost 3 bases, and 13 bases lay between the germline ends. The CDR3 has 14 amino acids. The CDR3 nucleotides are TGTGCCAGCAGTCCAGGGGACGGGTACTATGGCTACACCTTC. It is translated as CASSPGDGYYGYTF.